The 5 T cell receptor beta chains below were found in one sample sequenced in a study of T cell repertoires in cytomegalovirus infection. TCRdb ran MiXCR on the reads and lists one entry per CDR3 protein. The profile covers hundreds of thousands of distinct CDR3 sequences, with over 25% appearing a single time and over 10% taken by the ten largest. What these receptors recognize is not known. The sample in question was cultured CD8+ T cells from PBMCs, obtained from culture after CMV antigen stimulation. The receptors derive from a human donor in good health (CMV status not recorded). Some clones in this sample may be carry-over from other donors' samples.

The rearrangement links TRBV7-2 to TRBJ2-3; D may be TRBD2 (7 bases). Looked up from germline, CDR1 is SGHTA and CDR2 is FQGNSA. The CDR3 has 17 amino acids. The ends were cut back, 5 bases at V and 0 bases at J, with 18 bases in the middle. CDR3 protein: CASSPGGGGASTDTQYF. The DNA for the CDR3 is TGTGCCAGCAGCCCTGGGGGGGGGGGGGCTAGCACAGATACGCAGTATTTT.

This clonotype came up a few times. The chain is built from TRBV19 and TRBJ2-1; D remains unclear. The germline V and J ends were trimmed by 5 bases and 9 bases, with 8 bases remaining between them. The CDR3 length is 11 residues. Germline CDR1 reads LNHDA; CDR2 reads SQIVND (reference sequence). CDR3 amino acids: CASSSGPEQFF. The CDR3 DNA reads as TGTGCCAGTAGTTCAGGACCTGAGCAGTTCTTC.

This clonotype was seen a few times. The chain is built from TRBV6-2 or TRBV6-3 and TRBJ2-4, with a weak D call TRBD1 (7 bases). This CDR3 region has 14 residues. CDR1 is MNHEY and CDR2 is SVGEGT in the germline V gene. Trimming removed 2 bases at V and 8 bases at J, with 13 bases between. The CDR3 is CASSYRQGGDIQYF. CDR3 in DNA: TGTGCCAGCAGTTACAGACAGGGCGGGGACATTCAGTACTTC.

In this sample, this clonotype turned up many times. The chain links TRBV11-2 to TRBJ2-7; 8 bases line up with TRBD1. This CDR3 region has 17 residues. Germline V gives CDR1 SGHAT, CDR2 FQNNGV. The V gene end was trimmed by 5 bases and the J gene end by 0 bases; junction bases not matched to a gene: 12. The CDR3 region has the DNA TGTGCCAGCAGCGAGGCCTACAGGGGGGAGGCCTCCTACGAGCAGTACTTC. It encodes CASSEAYRGEASYEQYF.

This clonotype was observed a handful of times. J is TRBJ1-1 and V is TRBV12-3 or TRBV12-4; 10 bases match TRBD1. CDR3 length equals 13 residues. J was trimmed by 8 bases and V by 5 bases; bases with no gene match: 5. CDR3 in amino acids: CASSRQGAPEAFF. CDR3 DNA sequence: TGTGCCAGCAGTAGACAGGGGGCACCCGAAGCTTTCTTT.